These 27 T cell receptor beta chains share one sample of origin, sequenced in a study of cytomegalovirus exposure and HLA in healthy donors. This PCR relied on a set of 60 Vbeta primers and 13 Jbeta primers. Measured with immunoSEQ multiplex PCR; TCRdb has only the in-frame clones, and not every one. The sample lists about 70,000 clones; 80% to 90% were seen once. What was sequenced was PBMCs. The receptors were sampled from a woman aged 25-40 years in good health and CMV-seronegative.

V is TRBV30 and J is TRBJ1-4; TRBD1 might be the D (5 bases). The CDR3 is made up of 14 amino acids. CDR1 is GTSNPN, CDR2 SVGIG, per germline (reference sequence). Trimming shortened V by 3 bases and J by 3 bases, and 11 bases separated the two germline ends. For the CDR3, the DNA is TGTGCCTGGAGGGGTCAGGGTCCTAATGAAAAACTGTTTTTT. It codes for CAWRGQGPNEKLFF. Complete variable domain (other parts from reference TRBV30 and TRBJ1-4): SQTIHQWPATLVQPVGSPLSLECTVEGTSNPNLYWYRQAAGRGLQLLFYSVGIGQISSEVPQNLSASRPQDRQFILSSKKLLLSDSGFYLCAWRGQGPNEKLFFGSGTQLSVL.

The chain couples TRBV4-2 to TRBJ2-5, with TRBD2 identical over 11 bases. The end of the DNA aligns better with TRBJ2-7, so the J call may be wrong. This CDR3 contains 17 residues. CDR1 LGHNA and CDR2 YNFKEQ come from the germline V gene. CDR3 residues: CASSQETSGSGAYEQYF. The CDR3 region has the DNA TGTGCCAGCAGCCAAGAAACTAGCGGGAGCGGCGCCTACGAGCAGTACTTC.

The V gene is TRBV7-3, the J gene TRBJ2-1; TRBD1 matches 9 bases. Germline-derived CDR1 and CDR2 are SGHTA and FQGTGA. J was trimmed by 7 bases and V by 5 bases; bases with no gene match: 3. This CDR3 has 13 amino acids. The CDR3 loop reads CASSPGTGNEQFF. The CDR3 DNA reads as TGTGCCAGCAGCCCCGGGACAGGGAATGAGCAGTTCTTC.

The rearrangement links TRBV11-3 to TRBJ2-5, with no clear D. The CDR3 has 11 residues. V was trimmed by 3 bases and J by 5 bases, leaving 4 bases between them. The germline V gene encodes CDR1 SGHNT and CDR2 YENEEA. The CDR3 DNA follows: TGTGCCAGCAGCTTCCAGGAGACCCAGTACTTC. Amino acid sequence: CASSFQETQYF.

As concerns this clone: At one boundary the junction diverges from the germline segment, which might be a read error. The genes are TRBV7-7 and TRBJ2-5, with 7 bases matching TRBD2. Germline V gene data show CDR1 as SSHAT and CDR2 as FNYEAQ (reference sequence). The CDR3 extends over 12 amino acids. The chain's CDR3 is CASSWGGETQYF. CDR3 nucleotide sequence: TGTGCTAGCAGCTGGGGGGGGGAGACCCAGTACTTC.

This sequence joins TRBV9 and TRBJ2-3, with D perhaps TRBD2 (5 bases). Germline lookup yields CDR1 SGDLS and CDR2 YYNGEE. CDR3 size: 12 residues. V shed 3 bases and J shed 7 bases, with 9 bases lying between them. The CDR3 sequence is CASSATTHTQYF. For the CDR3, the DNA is TGTGCCAGCAGCGCGACTACCCATACGCAGTATTTT. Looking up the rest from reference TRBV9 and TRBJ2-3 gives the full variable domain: DSGVTQTPKHLITATGQRVTLRCSPRSGDLSVYWYQQSLDQGLQFLIQYYNGEERAKGNILERFSAQQFPDLHSELNLSSLELGDSALYFCASSATTHTQYFGPGTRLTVL.

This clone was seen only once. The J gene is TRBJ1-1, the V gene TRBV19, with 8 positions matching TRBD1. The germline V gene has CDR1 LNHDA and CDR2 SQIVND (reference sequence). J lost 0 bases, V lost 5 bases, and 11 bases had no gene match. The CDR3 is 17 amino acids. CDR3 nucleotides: TGTGCCAGTAGTCTCACCCGAGGGACAGGACTGAACACTGAAGCTTTCTTT. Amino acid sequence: CASSLTRGTGLNTEAFF.

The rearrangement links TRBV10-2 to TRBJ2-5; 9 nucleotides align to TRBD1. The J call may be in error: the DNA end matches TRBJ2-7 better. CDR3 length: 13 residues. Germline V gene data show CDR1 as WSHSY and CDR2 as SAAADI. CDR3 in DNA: TGCGCCAGCAGTCTGGACAGGGGCGACGAGCAGTACTTC. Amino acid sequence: CASSLDRGDEQYF.

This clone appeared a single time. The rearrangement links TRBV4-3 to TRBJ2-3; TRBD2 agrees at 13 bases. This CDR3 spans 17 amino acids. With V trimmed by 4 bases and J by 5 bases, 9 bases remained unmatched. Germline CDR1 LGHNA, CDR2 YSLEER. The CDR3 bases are TGCGCCAGCAGCCGTTCTTCACTAGCGGGAGGGGTAGATACGCAGTATTTT. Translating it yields CASSRSSLAGGVDTQYF.

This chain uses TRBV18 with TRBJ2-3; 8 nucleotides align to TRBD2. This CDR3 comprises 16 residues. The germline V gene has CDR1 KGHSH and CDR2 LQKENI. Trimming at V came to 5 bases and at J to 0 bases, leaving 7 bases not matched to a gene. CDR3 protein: CASSVTSGTSTDTQYF. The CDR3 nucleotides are TGTGCCAGCTCAGTAACTAGCGGTACTAGCACAGATACGCAGTATTTT.

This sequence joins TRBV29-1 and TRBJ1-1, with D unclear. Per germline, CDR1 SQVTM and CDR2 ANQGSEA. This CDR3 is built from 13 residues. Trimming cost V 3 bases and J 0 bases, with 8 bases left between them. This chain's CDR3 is CSVDLGMNTEAFF. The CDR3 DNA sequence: TGCAGCGTTGATCTAGGTATGAACACTGAAGCTTTCTTT.

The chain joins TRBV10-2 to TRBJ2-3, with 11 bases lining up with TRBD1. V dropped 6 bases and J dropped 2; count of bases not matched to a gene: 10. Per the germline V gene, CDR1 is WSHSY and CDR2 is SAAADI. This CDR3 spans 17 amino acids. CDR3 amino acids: CASSDAGTGGNTDTQYF. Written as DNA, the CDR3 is TGCGCCAGCAGCGACGCTGGGACAGGGGGTAACACAGATACGCAGTATTTT.

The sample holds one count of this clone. CDR3 coding DNA: TGTGCCAGCAGTGGGCCTCGGGTTTTGAACACTGAAGCTTTCTTT. Its protein product is CASSGPRVLNTEAFF. J is TRBJ1-1 and V is TRBV6-1; D call uncertain. The CDR3 runs 15 residues. V was trimmed by 4 bases and J by 0 bases, leaving 12 bases between them. Germline CDR1 reads MNHNS; CDR2 reads SASEGT.

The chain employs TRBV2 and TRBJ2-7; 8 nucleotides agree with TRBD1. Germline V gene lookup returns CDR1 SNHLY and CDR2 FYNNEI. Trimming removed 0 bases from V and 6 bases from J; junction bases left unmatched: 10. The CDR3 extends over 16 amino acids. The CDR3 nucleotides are TGTGCCAGCAGTGAAGCAAGGGACAGGACCTATCCCGAGCAGTACTTC. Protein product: CASSEARDRTYPEQYF.

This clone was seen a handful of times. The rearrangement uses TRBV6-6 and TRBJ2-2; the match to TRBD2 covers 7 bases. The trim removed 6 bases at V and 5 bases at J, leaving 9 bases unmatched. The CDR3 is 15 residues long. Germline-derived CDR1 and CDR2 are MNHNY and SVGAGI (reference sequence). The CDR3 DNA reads TGTGCCAGCAGCTCAGGGAGGGGAGAGACCGGGGAGCTGTTTTTT. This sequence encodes CASSSGRGETGELFF.

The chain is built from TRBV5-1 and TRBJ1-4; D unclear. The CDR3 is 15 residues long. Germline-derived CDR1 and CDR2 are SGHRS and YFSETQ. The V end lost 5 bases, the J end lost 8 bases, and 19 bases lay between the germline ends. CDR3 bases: TGCGCCAGCAGTTCCGGCGCCTCAGAGGTCGAAAAACTGTTTTTT. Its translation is CASSSGASEVEKLFF.

The CDR3 loop is CASSYAGVSSYEQYF. For the CDR3, the DNA is TGTGCCAGCAGTTACGCGGGAGTCAGCTCCTACGAGCAGTACTTC. This chain joins TRBV6-5 and TRBJ2-7, with 7 positions matching TRBD2. With V trimmed by 2 bases and J by 0 bases, 4 bases remained unmatched. Germline V gene data show CDR1 as MNHEY and CDR2 as SVGAGI. This CDR3 is built from 15 residues.

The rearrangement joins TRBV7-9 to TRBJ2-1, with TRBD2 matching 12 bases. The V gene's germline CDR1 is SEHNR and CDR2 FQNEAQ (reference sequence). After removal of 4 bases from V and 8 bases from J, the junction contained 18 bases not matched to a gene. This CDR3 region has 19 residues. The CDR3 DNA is TGTGCCAGCAGCTCACCCCCTACTAGCGGGAGGTCCCGGGGGGATGAGCAGTTCTTC. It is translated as CASSSPPTSGRSRGDEQFF.

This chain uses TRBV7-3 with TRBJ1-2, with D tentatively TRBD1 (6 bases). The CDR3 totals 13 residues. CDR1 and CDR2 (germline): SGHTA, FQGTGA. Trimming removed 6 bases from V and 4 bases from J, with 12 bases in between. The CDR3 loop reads CASSWDNTYGYTF. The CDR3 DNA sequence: TGTGCCAGCAGTTGGGACAACACCTATGGCTACACCTTC.

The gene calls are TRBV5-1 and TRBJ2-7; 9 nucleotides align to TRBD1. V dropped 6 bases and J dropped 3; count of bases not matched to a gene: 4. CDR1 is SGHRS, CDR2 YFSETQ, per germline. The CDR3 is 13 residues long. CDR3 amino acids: CASKTGGGYEQYF. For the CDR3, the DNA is TGCGCCAGCAAAACAGGGGGCGGCTACGAGCAGTACTTC.

The DNA for the CDR3 is TGTGCCAGCAGTGAAGGACTAGCGGGATCTCATACGCAGTATTTT. It yields the protein CASSEGLAGSHTQYF. The rearrangement links TRBV2 to TRBJ2-3; 11 positions match TRBD2. The germline gives CDR1 SNHLY, CDR2 FYNNEI. V trimming: 1 base; J trimming: 7 bases; junction bases outside the gene matches: 4. The CDR3 totals 15 residues. Supplemented by reference TRBV2 and TRBJ2-3, the full variable domain reads EPEVTQTPSHQVTQMGQEVILRCVPISNHLYFYWYRQILGQKVEFLVSFYNNEISEKSEIFDDQFSVERPDGSNFTLKIRSTKLEDSAMYFCASSEGLAGSHTQYFGPGTRLTVL.

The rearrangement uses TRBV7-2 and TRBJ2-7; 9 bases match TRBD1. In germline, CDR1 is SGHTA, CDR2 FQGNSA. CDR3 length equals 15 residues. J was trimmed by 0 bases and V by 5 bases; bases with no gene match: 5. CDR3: CASSQTGQGSYEQYF. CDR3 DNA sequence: TGTGCCAGCAGCCAAACGGGACAGGGCTCCTACGAGCAGTACTTC.

CDR3 protein: CASSLPRVEAFF. In nucleotides, the CDR3 is TGCGCCAGCAGTTTACCGAGGGTTGAAGCTTTCTTT. V is TRBV5-1 and J is TRBJ1-1; D is uncertain. This CDR3 spans 12 amino acids. The ends were cut back, 5 bases at V and 7 bases at J, with 12 bases in the middle. Germline values: CDR1 SGHRS, CDR2 YFSETQ.

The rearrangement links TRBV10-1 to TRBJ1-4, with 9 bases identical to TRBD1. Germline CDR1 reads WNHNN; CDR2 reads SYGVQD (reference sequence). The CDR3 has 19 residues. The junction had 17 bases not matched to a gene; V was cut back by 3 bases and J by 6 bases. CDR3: CASSETSGTGIIWHEKLFF. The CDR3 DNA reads TGCGCCAGCAGTGAAACTTCCGGGACAGGGATCATATGGCATGAAAAACTGTTTTTT.

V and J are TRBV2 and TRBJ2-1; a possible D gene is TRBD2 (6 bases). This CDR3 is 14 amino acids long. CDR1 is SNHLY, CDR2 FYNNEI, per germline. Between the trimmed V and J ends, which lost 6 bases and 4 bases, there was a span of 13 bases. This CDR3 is CASRRRGGYNEQFF. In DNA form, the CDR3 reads TGTGCCAGCAGACGGAGGGGTGGATACAATGAGCAGTTCTTC. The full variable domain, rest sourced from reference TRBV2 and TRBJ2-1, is EPEVTQTPSHQVTQMGQEVILRCVPISNHLYFYWYRQILGQKVEFLVSFYNNEISEKSEIFDDQFSVERPDGSNFTLKIRSTKLEDSAMYFCASRRRGGYNEQFFGPGTRLTVL.

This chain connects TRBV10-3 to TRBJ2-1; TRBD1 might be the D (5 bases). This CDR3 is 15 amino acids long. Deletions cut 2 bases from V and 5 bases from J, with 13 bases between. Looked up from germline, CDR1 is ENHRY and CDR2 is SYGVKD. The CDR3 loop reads CAISERGRENNEQFF. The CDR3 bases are TGTGCCATCAGTGAGCGAGGCAGGGAAAACAATGAGCAGTTCTTC.

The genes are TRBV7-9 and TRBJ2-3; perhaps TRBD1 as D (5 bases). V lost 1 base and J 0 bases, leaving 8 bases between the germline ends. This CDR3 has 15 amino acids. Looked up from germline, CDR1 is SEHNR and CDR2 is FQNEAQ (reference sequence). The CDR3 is CASSLEGASTDTQYF. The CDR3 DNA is TGTGCCAGCAGCTTAGAAGGGGCCAGCACAGATACGCAGTATTTT.